This paragraph reports one TCR beta chain. Healthy bone marrow donors formed the donor group. V dropped 2 bases and J dropped 1 base, with 9 bases sitting between them. The CDR3 is made up of 16 amino acids. Per the germline V gene, CDR1 is MNHNY and CDR2 is SVGAGI (reference sequence). This entry is derived from a study of cytomegalovirus exposure and HLA in healthy donors. The PCR had 60 Vbeta and 13 Jbeta primers. Sequencing was performed with immunoSEQ multiplex PCR; in TCRdb, only in-frame clones are kept and a portion is missing. The sample holds 100,000 to 150,000 clones. This clonotype was obtained from a middle-aged woman in good health and CMV-seropositive. This chain uses TRBV6-6 with TRBJ1-6, with a possible D match to TRBD1 (6 bases). The sequenced material came from PBMCs. This CDR3 reads CASSYRGGSYNSPLHF. The DNA for the CDR3 is TGTGCCAGCAGTTACCGAGGGGGTTCCTATAATTCACCCCTCCACTTT.